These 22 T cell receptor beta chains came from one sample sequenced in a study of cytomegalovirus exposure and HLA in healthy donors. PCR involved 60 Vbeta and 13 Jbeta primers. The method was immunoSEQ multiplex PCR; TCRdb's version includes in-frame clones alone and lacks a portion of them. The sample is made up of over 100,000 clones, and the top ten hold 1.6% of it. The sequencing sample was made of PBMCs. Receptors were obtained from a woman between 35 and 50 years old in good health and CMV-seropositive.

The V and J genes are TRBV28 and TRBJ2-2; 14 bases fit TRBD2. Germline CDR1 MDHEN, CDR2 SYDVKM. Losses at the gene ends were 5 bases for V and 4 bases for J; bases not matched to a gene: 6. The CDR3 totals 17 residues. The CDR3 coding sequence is TGTGCCAGCAGTCCCCCCGGACTAGCGGGAGGCACCGGGGAGCTGTTTTTT. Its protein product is CASSPPGLAGGTGELFF.

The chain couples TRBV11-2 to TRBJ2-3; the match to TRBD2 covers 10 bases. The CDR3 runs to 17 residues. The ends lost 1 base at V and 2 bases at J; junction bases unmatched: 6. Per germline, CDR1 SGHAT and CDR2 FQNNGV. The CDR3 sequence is CASSLARTSGSTDTQYF. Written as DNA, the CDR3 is TGTGCCAGCAGCTTAGCGAGGACTAGCGGTTCCACAGATACGCAGTATTTT. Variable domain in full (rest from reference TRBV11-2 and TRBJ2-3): EAGVAQSPRYKIIEKRQSVAFWCNPISGHATLYWYQQILGQGPKLLIQFQNNGVVDDSQLPKDRFSAERLKGVDSTLKIQPAKLEDSAVYLCASSLARTSGSTDTQYFGPGTRLTVL.

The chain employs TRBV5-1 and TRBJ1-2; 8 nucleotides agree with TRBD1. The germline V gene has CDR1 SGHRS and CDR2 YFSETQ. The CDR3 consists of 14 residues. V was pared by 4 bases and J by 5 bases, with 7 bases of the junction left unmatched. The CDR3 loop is CASSPDRVEYGYTF. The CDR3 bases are TGCGCCAGCAGCCCGGACAGGGTAGAATATGGCTACACCTTC.

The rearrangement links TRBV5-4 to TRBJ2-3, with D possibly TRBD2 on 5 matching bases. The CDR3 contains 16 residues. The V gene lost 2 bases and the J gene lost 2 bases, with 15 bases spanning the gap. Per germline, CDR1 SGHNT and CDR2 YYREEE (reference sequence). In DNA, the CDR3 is TGTGCCAGCAGCTTCTCTGGGGAGAGGATCACAGATACGCAGTATTTT. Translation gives CASSFSGERITDTQYF.

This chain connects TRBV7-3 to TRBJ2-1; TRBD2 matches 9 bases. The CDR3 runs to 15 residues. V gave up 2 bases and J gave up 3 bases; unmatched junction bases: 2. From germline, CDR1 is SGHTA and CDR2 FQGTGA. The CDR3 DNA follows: TGTGCCAGCAGCTTACTAGCGGGACTCTACAATGAGCAGTTCTTC. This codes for CASSLLAGLYNEQFF. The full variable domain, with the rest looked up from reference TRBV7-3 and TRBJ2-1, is GAGVSQTPSNKVTEKGKYVELRCDPISGHTALYWYRQSLGQGPEFLIYFQGTGAADDSGLPNDRFFAVRPEGSVSTLKIQRTERGDSAVYLCASSLLAGLYNEQFFGPGTRLTVL.

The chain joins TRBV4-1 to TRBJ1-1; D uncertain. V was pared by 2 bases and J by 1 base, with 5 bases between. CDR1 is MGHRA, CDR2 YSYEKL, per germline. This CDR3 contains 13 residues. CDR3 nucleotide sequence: TGCGCCAGCAGCCAACCAGGGAACACTGAAGCTTTCTTT. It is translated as CASSQPGNTEAFF.

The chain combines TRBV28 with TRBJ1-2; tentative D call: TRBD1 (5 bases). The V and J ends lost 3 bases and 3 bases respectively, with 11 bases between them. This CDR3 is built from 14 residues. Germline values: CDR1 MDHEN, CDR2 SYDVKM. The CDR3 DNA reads TGTGCCAGCAGTTTTCCTGGGGGGTACTATGGCTACACCTTC. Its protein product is CASSFPGGYYGYTF.

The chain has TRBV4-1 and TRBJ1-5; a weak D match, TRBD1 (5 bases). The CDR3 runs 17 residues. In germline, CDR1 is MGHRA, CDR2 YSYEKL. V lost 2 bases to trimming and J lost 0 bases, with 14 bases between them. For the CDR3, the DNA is TGCGCCAGCAGCCAATCAGGCGGGGGGTATAGCAATCAGCCCCAGCATTTT. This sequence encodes CASSQSGGGYSNQPQHF.

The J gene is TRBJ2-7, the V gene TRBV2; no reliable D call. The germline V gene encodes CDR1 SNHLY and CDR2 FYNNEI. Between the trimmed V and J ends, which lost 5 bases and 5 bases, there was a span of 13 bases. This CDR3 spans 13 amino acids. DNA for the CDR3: TGTGCCAGCAGTCCCCGCAGGCCGGACGAGCAGTACTTC. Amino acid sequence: CASSPRRPDEQYF.

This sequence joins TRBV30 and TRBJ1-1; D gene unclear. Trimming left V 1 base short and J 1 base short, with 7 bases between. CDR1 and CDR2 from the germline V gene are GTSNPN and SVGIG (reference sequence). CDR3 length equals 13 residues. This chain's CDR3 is CAWSGTRNTEAFF. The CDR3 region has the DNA TGTGCCTGGAGTGGAACAAGGAACACTGAAGCTTTCTTT.

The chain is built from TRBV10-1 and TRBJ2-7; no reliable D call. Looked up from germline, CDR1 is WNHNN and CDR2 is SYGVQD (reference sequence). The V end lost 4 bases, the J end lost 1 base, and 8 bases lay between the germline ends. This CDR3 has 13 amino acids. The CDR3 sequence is CASSAVGSYEQYF. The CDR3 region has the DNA TGCGCCAGCAGTGCGGTCGGTTCCTACGAGCAGTACTTC.

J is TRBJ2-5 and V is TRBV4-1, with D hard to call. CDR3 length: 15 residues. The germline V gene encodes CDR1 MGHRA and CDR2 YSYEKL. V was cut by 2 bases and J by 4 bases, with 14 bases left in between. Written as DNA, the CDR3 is TGCGCCAGCAGCCAACGTGGGCTGCTTGGAGAGACCCAGTACTTC. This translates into CASSQRGLLGETQYF.

The CDR3 protein is CASSLDSYGYTF. The DNA of the CDR3 is TGTGCCAGCAGCCTCGACAGCTATGGCTACACCTTC. This sequence joins TRBV7-9 and TRBJ1-2; tentative D call: TRBD1 (5 bases). The CDR3 extends over 12 amino acids. CDR1 is SEHNR, CDR2 FQNEAQ, per germline (reference sequence). With 5 bases removed from V and 4 bases from J, the gap between germline ends came to 8 bases.

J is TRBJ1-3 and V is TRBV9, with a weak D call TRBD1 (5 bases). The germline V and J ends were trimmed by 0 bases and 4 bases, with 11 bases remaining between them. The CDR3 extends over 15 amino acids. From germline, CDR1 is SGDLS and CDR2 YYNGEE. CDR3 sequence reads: CASSVDGAGGNTIYF. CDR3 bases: TGTGCCAGCAGCGTAGATGGGGCGGGAGGAAACACCATATATTTT.

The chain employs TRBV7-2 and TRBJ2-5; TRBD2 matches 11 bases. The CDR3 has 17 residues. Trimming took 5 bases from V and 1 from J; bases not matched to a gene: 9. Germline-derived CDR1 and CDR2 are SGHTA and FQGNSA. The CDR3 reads CASSGVAGGSPQETQYF. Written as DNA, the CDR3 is TGTGCCAGCAGCGGAGTAGCGGGAGGGAGTCCCCAAGAGACCCAGTACTTC.

The CDR3: CASSLGAGSSYNEQFF. The CDR3 coding sequence is TGTGCCAGCAGCTTGGGGGCGGGGTCCTCCTACAATGAGCAGTTCTTC. The rearrangement uses TRBV5-6 and TRBJ2-1, with a weak D call TRBD2 (6 bases). CDR3 length: 16 amino acids. Per germline, CDR1 SGHDT and CDR2 YYEEEE. V lost 0 bases, J lost 0 bases, and 10 bases lay in between.

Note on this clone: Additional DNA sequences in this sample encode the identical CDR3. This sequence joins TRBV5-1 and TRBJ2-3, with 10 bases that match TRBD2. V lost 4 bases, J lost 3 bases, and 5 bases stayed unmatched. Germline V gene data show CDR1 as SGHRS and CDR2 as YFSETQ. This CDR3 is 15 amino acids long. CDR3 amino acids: CASSLLAGETDTQYF. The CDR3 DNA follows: TGCGCCAGCAGCCTTCTAGCGGGAGAAACAGATACGCAGTATTTT.

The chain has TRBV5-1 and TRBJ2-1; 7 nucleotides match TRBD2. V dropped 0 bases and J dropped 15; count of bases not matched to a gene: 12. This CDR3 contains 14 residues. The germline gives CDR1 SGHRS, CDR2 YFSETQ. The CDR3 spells CASSLDISGRESFF. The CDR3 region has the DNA TGCGCCAGCAGCTTGGATATTTCGGGGAGGGAGTCGTTCTTC.

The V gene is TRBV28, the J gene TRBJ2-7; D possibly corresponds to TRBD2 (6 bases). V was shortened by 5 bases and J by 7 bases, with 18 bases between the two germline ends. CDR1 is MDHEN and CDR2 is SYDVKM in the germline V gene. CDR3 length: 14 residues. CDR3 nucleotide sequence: TGTGCCAGCAGTCGAAGACTAGTGCCAAGGGAGCAGTACTTC. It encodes CASSRRLVPREQYF.

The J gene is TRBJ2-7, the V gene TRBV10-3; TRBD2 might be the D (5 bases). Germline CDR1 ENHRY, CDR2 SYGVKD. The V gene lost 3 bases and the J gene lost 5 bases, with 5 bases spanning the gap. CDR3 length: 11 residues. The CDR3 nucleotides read TGTGCCATCAGTGACGGGGACGAGCAGTACTTC. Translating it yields CAISDGDEQYF.

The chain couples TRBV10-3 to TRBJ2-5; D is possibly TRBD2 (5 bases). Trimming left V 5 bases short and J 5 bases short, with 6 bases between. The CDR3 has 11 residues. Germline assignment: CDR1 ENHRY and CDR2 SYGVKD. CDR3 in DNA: TGTGCCATCAGTCGAGGGGAGACCCAGTACTTC. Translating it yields CAISRGETQYF.

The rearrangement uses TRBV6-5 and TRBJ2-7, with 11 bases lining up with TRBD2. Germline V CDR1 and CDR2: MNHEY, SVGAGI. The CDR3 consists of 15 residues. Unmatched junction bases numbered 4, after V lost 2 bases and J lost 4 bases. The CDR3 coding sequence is TGTGCCAGCAGTTACCTAGCGGGAGGTAAATACGAGCAGTACTTC. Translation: CASSYLAGGKYEQYF.